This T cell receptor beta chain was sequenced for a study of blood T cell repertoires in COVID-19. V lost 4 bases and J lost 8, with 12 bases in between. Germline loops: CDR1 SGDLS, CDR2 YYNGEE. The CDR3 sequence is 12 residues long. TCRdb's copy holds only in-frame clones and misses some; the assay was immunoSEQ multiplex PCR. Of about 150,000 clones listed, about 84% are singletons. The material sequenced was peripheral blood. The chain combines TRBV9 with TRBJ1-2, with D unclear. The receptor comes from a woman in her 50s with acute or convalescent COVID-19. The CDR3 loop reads CASSPLMEGYTF. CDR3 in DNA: TGTGCCAGCAGCCCATTGATGGAGGGCTACACCTTC.